One and the same sample provided the 27 T cell receptor beta chains below, sequenced in a study of regulatory T cells in long-lasting Graves disease. The time point was: newly diagnosed GD, antithyroid drugs for less than 3 months. Generation of the TCR library employed RNA extracted from PBMCs. Researchers made TCR beta libraries by using iRepertoire HTBI primers and running Arm-PCR on CDR3 regions. TCRdb re-called the multiplex PCR reads through MiXCR, storing one row per CDR3 protein. This table holds approximately 360,000 distinct CDR3 sequences, over 9.5% found once. The data were also submitted as part of a second study, on T cells in Graves' hyperthyroidism and ophthalmopathy.

The specimen was peripheral blood mononuclear cells (PBMCs), collected at new diagnosis, from a patient treated with antithyroid drugs. The receptors shown here come from a woman aged 18-29 years with Graves disease.

This rearrangement joins TRBV28 to TRBJ2-5; TRBD1 or TRBD2 may be the D gene (5 bases each). The CDR3 covers 14 residues. Per germline, CDR1 MDHEN and CDR2 SYDVKM. Trimming cost V 7 bases and J 3 bases, with 15 bases left between them. CDR3 in DNA: TGTGCCAGCACTACCTCTGGGGGTAAAGAGACCCAGTACTTC. Its protein product is CASTTSGGKETQYF.

This clonotype turned up a few times. The chain couples TRBV9 to TRBJ2-5, with D perhaps matching TRBD1 (5 bases). Trimming removed 0 bases at V and 3 bases at J, with 9 bases between. Germline V CDR1 and CDR2: SGDLS, YYNGEE. CDR3 size: 14 residues. CDR3 DNA: TGTGCCAGCAGCGTAGAGGGCAGGGAAGAGACCCAGTACTTC. It is translated as CASSVEGREETQYF.

This clonotype has ten or more counts. This rearrangement joins TRBV11-2 to TRBJ2-5; D call uncertain. CDR3 length: 14 residues. Trimming left V 1 base short and J 5 bases short, with 11 bases between. The germline CDR1 and CDR2 sequences are SGHAT and FQNNGV. In nucleotides, the CDR3 is TGTGCCAGCAGCTTAGGTCGAGTATTGGAGACCCAGTACTTC. Residues: CASSLGRVLETQYF.

This clonotype was recorded at least ten times. V usage is TRBV7-2 and J usage is TRBJ1-1, with no clear D. V dropped 3 bases and J dropped 1 base, with 3 bases sitting between them. CDR1 is SGHTA, CDR2 FQGNSA, per germline. The CDR3 extends over 12 amino acids. The CDR3 sequence: CASSFRNTEAFF. Written as DNA, the CDR3 is TGTGCCAGCAGCTTTAGGAACACTGAAGCTTTCTTT.

V is TRBV15 and J is TRBJ1-6, with TRBD1 identical over 7 bases. Germline CDR1 reads LNHNV; CDR2 reads YYDKDF (reference sequence). The V and J ends lost 4 bases and 4 bases, in that order; junction bases with no gene match: 7. The CDR3 totals 16 residues. The chain's CDR3 is CATSTRKTGYNSPLHF. For the CDR3, the DNA is TGTGCCACCAGCACCCGAAAGACAGGGTATAATTCACCCCTCCACTTT.

This clonotype was observed many times. The chain recombines TRBV27 with TRBJ2-7; 9 nucleotides agree with TRBD1. The junction had 4 bases not matched to a gene; V was cut back by 7 bases and J by 3 bases. Germline V gives CDR1 MNHEY, CDR2 SMNVEV (reference sequence). The CDR3 extends over 13 amino acids. CDR3 residues: CASKDRGFYEQYF. The CDR3 DNA reads as TGTGCCAGCAAAGACAGGGGGTTCTACGAGCAGTACTTC.

This clonotype was counted at least ten times. The chain joins TRBV7-3 to TRBJ1-1; D is unresolved. Germline assignment: CDR1 SGHTA and CDR2 FQGTGA. V was shortened by 4 bases and J by 1 base, with 10 bases between the two germline ends. The CDR3 runs to 14 residues. DNA for the CDR3: TGTGCCAGCAGCTACGGACGGCAGAACACTGAAGCTTTCTTT. As protein: CASSYGRQNTEAFF. The whole variable domain, filled in from reference TRBV7-3 and TRBJ1-1, reads GAGVSQTPSNKVTEKGKYVELRCDPISGHTALYWYRQSLGQGPEFLIYFQGTGAADDSGLPNDRFFAVRPEGSVSTLKIQRTERGDSAVYLCASSYGRQNTEAFFGQGTRLTVV.

This clonotype was detected ten times or more. The rearrangement links TRBV6-1 to TRBJ2-2; no firm D call. The length of the CDR3 is 13 residues. V was pared by 8 bases and J by 2 bases, with 9 bases between. Germline V CDR1 and CDR2: MNHNS, SASEGT. CDR3 DNA sequence: TGTGCCAGCGGGTGGCCTAACACCGGGGAGCTGTTTTTT. Translating it yields CASGWPNTGELFF.

This clonotype was seen repeatedly, ten times or more. This chain uses TRBV5-1 with TRBJ2-7; 8 bases line up with TRBD2. The V segment lost 10 bases and the J segment 4 bases; nucleotides outside the gene matches: 7. The CDR3 loop spans 12 amino acids. In germline, CDR1 is SGHRS, CDR2 YFSETQ. The CDR3, as DNA: TGCGCCTCGCGGGAGGTCTCGTACGAGCAGTACTTC. Translated: CASREVSYEQYF.

In its sample, this clonotype was seen many times. The gene calls are TRBV2 and TRBJ2-2, with 7 positions matching TRBD1. The V segment lost 6 bases and the J segment 3 bases; nucleotides outside the gene matches: 4. This CDR3 is built from 14 residues. Germline V gives CDR1 SNHLY, CDR2 FYNNEI. CDR3 residues: CASRYRGDTGELFF. The CDR3 nucleotides are TGTGCCAGCAGATACAGGGGAGACACCGGGGAGCTGTTTTTT.

This clonotype was observed at least ten times. The chain employs TRBV7-9 and TRBJ2-6, with 9 bases identical to TRBD1. V trimming: 5 bases; J trimming: 2 bases; junction bases outside the gene matches: 4. CDR3 length: 16 residues. The germline gives CDR1 SEHNR, CDR2 FQNEAQ (reference sequence). CDR3 residues: CASSATGGAGANVLTF. The CDR3 DNA reads as TGTGCCAGCAGCGCAACAGGGGGCGCTGGGGCCAACGTCCTGACTTTC.

There are many counts of this clonotype. This chain links TRBV12-3 or TRBV12-4 with TRBJ2-5; 8 nucleotides align to TRBD2. The CDR3 covers 16 residues. V trimming: 3 bases; J trimming: 5 bases; junction bases outside the gene matches: 11. CDR3 residues: CASSLELAGGGETQYF. CDR3 coding DNA: TGTGCCAGCAGTTTGGAGCTCGCGGGAGGAGGGGAGACCCAGTACTTC.

This clonotype was recorded many times. The J gene is TRBJ2-1, the V gene TRBV6-5, with D hard to call. Trimming shortened V by 2 bases and J by 0 bases, and 8 bases separated the two germline ends. CDR3 length: 15 amino acids. The V gene's germline CDR1 is MNHEY and CDR2 SVGAGI. This CDR3 reads CASSYLLSSYNEQFF. CDR3 DNA sequence: TGTGCCAGCAGTTACCTACTCAGCTCCTACAATGAGCAGTTCTTC.

Regarding this clonotype: A far larger clone differs by one base, so this is likely a read error. V and J are TRBV6-2 or TRBV6-3 and TRBJ2-5; a weak D match, TRBD2 (5 bases). From germline, CDR1 is MNHEY and CDR2 SVGEGT. The CDR3 spans 15 residues. The CDR3 spells CASSEALVRREAQYF. CDR3 in DNA: TGTGCCAGCAGTGAGGCACTAGTGAGGCGAGAGGCCCAGTACTTC.

J is TRBJ2-5 and V is TRBV2, with 9 nucleotides matching TRBD2. After removal of 6 bases from V and 1 base from J, the junction contained 3 bases not matched to a gene. The length of the CDR3 is 14 residues. Germline V gene lookup returns CDR1 SNHLY and CDR2 FYNNEI. CDR3 amino acids: CASSSRGGQETQYF. CDR3 nucleotides: TGTGCCAGCAGCTCGCGGGGGGGCCAAGAGACCCAGTACTTC.

This clonotype was counted at least ten times. The gene calls are TRBV28 and TRBJ1-2; 8 bases map to TRBD1. From germline, CDR1 is MDHEN and CDR2 SYDVKM. The trim removed 1 base at V and 4 bases at J, leaving 5 bases unmatched. The CDR3 extends over 15 amino acids. CDR3 DNA: TGTGCCAGCAGTTTATTGGGCAGGGGGCTCTATGGCTACACCTTC. It is translated as CASSLLGRGLYGYTF.

There are many counts of this clonotype. The chain combines TRBV12-3 or TRBV12-4 with TRBJ2-1; a possible D gene is TRBD2 (5 bases). Trimming removed 3 bases at V and 3 bases at J, with 21 bases between. The CDR3 spans 18 residues. The CDR3 DNA sequence: TGTGCCAGCAGTTTTCCCTCCATATTGGAGCGGAGCTACAATGAGCAGTTCTTC. This codes for CASSFPSILERSYNEQFF.

This clonotype has only a few counts. The CDR3 DNA is TGTGCCAGTAGTATAGCCCTAGGGCCCGGGGAGCTGTTTTTT. The encoded protein is CASSIALGPGELFF. The chain employs TRBV19 and TRBJ2-2; unclear D gene. Trimming took off 1 base at V and 6 bases at J, with 9 bases between the two ends. This CDR3 has 14 residues. Germline V gene lookup returns CDR1 LNHDA and CDR2 SQIVND (reference sequence).

This clonotype has a handful of counts. The V call is TRBV4-2, the J call TRBJ2-7; D may be TRBD2 (5 bases). Trimming cost V 0 bases and J 0 bases, with 21 bases left between them. The CDR3 runs to 19 residues. CDR1 LGHNA and CDR2 YNFKEQ come from the germline V gene. The CDR3 DNA reads as TGTGCCAGCAGCCAAGACCCCGGTAGCGTAGTTGACCTCTCCTACGAGCAGTACTTC. This sequence encodes CASSQDPGSVVDLSYEQYF.

The rearrangement joins TRBV9 to TRBJ2-1, with a possible D match to TRBD1 (6 bases). The CDR3 contains 14 residues. The germline CDR1 and CDR2 sequences are SGDLS and YYNGEE. Trimming left V 3 bases short and J 4 bases short, with 11 bases between. The CDR3 DNA reads TGTGCCAGCAGCGAAGGCAGGGGTTACAATGAGCAGTTCTTC. Translation gives CASSEGRGYNEQFF.

This clonotype has at least ten counts. The gene calls are TRBV30 and TRBJ1-5, with unresolved D. The CDR3 is 14 residues long. Germline CDR1 reads GTSNPN; CDR2 reads SVGIG (reference sequence). The V end lost 0 bases, the J end lost 0 bases, and 6 bases lay between the germline ends. The CDR3 here is CAWSVIDSNQPQHF. DNA for the CDR3: TGTGCCTGGAGTGTTATTGATAGCAATCAGCCCCAGCATTTT.

The chain is built from TRBV7-3 and TRBJ2-1, with 7 bases fitting TRBD2. The germline CDR1 and CDR2 sequences are SGHTA and FQGTGA. The CDR3 contains 16 residues. V shed 1 base, J shed 6 bases, and the junction held 9 bases outside the gene matches. The CDR3 loop reads CASSLNPGLSLNEQFF. For the CDR3, the DNA is TGTGCCAGCAGCTTAAACCCGGGACTAAGCCTCAATGAGCAGTTCTTC.

This chain connects TRBV28 to TRBJ2-1; weak D call: TRBD1 (6 bases). Per germline, CDR1 MDHEN and CDR2 SYDVKM. The CDR3 spans 16 residues. The V end was cut by 7 bases, the J end by 0 bases, with 16 bases between. The DNA of the CDR3 is TGTGCCAGCACCCCGGGACACCGCTTCTCCTACAATGAGCAGTTCTTC. It translates to CASTPGHRFSYNEQFF.

With respect to this clonotype: This CDR3 is missing its conserved last phenylalanine or tryptophan, likely due to a read error. The chain uses TRBV19 and TRBJ1-2; D is unclear. V was shortened by 2 bases and J by 2 bases, with 6 bases between the two germline ends. The CDR3 has 13 amino acids. Germline CDR1 is LNHDA and CDR2 is SQIVND (reference sequence). The CDR3 DNA reads TGTGCCAGTAGTATATGGGAAAACTATGGCTACACCTCC. Translating gives CASSIWENYGYTS.

The chain recombines TRBV4-1 with TRBJ2-2; D is uncertain. The CDR3 contains 16 residues. Germline lookup yields CDR1 MGHRA and CDR2 YSYEKL. Trimming removed 5 bases from V and 0 bases from J, with 13 bases in between. CDR3 DNA sequence: TGCGCCAGCAGCAAAGTAGGATACGCGAACACCGGGGAGCTGTTTTTT. This encodes CASSKVGYANTGELFF.

The chain combines TRBV9 with TRBJ2-7; D might be TRBD2 (5 bases). The CDR3 consists of 15 residues. The V gene lost 2 bases and the J gene lost 2 bases, with 14 bases spanning the gap. Per germline, CDR1 SGDLS and CDR2 YYNGEE. The CDR3 reads CASSVGGAQTYEQYF. In DNA, the CDR3 is TGTGCCAGCAGCGTTGGAGGCGCCCAAACCTACGAGCAGTACTTC.

This clonotype was recorded many times. The chain is built from TRBV11-2 and TRBJ2-5; D is unresolved. The CDR3 runs to 15 residues. Deletions cut 0 bases from V and 1 base from J, with 9 bases between. Looked up from germline, CDR1 is SGHAT and CDR2 is FQNNGV. This CDR3 reads CASSLDLGIQETQYF. For the CDR3, the DNA is TGTGCCAGCAGCTTAGATCTCGGTATCCAAGAGACCCAGTACTTC.